Below, 8 T cell receptor beta chains from the same sample are listed, as sequenced in a study of blood T cell repertoires in COVID-19. This table comes from immunoSEQ multiplex PCR, and its TCRdb copy is limited to in-frame clones, with some not included. The sample carries about 64,000 clones, roughly 88% recorded once. The sample taken for sequencing was peripheral blood. The receptors here all came from a human donor in a cohort sampled during active COVID-19.

This chain connects TRBV19 to TRBJ2-1; 8 bases agree with TRBD1. J lost 5 bases, V lost 6 bases, and 6 bases had no gene match. The CDR3 extends over 14 amino acids. Germline V gene sequence: CDR1 LNHDA, CDR2 SQIVND (reference sequence). The CDR3 DNA follows: TGTGCCAGTAGAGAGTTGGACAGGGACAATGAGCAGTTCTTC. Its protein product is CASRELDRDNEQFF.

This sequence joins TRBV3-1 (or the pseudogene TRBV3-2) and TRBJ2-4, with TRBD2 matching 10 bases. Per germline, CDR1 LGHDT and CDR2 YNNKEL (reference sequence). CDR3 length: 21 residues. Trimming at V came to 2 bases and at J to 5 bases, leaving 21 bases not matched to a gene. CDR3 DNA: TGTGCCAGCAGCCAATATTTTGGTAGCGGGAGGAGAACTTTTGAGGAAAACATTCAGTACTTC. This gives the protein CASSQYFGSGRRTFEENIQYF.

This clone appeared once. The chain carries TRBV24-1 and TRBJ2-5, with D tentatively TRBD1 (5 bases). The CDR3 totals 14 residues. V was cut by 0 bases and J by 4 bases, with 8 bases left in between. Germline V gene sequence: CDR1 KGHDR, CDR2 SFDVKD. In nucleotides, the CDR3 is TGTGCCACCAGTGATTTGCAAACAGGAGAGACCCAGTACTTC. It translates to CATSDLQTGETQYF.

This clone appeared once. This chain connects TRBV28 to TRBJ1-1; D unclear. Germline CDR1 reads MDHEN; CDR2 reads SYDVKM. Between the trimmed V and J ends, which lost 10 bases and 0 bases, there was a span of 9 bases. The CDR3 is 12 amino acids. DNA for the CDR3: TGTGCCACCGTTGTCTTGAACACTGAAGCTTTCTTT. Its translation: CATVVLNTEAFF.

The chain has TRBV24-1 and TRBJ2-3, with 7 bases matching TRBD2. Trimming cost V 5 bases and J 0 bases; bases outside gene matches: 4. Germline CDR1 KGHDR, CDR2 SFDVKD. The CDR3 is made up of 15 amino acids. The CDR3 reads CATSGRGRSTDTQYF. CDR3 DNA: TGTGCCACCAGTGGACGCGGGAGAAGCACAGATACGCAGTATTTT.

This chain uses TRBV16 with TRBJ2-7; TRBD1 might be the D (6 bases). This CDR3 is 14 amino acids long. Germline CDR1 KGHSY, CDR2 FQNENV. The V end lost 2 bases, the J end lost 3 bases, and 11 bases lay between the germline ends. CDR3 nucleotides: TGTGCCAGCAGCCAAGGAGGACAGTACTACGAGCAGTACTTC. Amino acid sequence: CASSQGGQYYEQYF.

This chain connects TRBV5-1 to TRBJ2-5, with a possible D match to TRBD2 (6 bases). The CDR3 runs 12 residues. CDR1 and CDR2 from the germline V gene are SGHRS and YFSETQ. Trimming removed 5 bases from V and 3 bases from J, with 8 bases in between. The CDR3 coding sequence is TGCGCCAGCAGGGCGGGAAAAGAGACCCAGTACTTC. Encoded protein: CASRAGKETQYF.

The chain links TRBV6-5 to TRBJ1-6; 11 bases are a match to TRBD1. The CDR3 is made up of 14 amino acids. Unmatched junction bases numbered 4, after V lost 6 bases and J lost 9 bases. Germline lookup yields CDR1 MNHEY and CDR2 SVGAGI. The CDR3 sequence is CASRGGTGGSPLHF. CDR3 bases: TGTGCCAGCAGGGGGGGGACAGGGGGTTCACCCCTCCACTTT.